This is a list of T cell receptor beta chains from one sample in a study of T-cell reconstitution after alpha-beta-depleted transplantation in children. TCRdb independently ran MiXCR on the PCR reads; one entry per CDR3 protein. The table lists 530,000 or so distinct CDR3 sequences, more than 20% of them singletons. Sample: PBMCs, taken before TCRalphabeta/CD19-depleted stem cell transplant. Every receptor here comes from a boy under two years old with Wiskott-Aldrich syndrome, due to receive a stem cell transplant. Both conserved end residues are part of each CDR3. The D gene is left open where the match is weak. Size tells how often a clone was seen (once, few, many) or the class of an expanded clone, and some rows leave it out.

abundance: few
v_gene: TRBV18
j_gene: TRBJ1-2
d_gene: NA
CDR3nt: TGTGCCAGCTCACCGACAGGTTTAGTGGATGGCTACACCTTC
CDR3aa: CASSPTGLVDGYTF

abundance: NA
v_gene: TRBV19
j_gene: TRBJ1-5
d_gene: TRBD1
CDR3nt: TGTGCCAGTAGCATCGGACAGGGCGGCAATCAGCCCCAGCATTTT
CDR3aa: CASSIGQGGNQPQHF

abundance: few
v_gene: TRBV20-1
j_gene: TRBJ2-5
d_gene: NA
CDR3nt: TGCAGTGCTAGAAGGTCGGTAGCGGTAGAAGAGACCCAGTACTTC
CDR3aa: CSARRSVAVEETQYF

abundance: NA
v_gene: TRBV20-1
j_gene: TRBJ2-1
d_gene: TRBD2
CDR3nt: TGCAGTGCTAGGCTAGCGGAAACCTACAATGAGCAGTTCTTC
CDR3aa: CSARLAETYNEQFF

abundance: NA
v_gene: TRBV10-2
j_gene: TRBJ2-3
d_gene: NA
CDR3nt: TGCGCCAGCAGGGCTAGCGCAGATACGCAGTATTTT
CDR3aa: CASRASADTQYF

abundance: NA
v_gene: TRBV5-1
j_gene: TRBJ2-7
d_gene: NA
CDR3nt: TGCGCCAGCAGCACTTCGACAGGTACCTACGAGCAGTACTTC
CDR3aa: CASSTSTGTYEQYF

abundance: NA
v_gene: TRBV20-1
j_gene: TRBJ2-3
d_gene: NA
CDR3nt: TGCAGTGCTAGGAAGGACAGTCGCTTCGGGACACACCATACGCAGTATTTT
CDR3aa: CSARKDSRFGTHHTQYF

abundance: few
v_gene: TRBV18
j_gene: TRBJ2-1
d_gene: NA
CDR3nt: TGTGCCAGCTCACCACCGTTGGTTGACAATGAGCAGTTCTTC
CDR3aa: CASSPPLVDNEQFF

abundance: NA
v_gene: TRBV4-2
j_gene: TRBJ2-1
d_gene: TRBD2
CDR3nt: TGTGCCAGCAGCCAAGACCCAGCGGGAATATCCTACAATGAGCAGTTCTTC
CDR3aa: CASSQDPAGISYNEQFF

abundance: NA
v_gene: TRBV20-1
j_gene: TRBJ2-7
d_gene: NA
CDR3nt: TGCAGTGCTCCAGGGGTCTCTAGGGGGGAGCAGTACTTC
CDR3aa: CSAPGVSRGEQYF

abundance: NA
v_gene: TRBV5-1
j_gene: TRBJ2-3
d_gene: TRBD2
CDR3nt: TGCGCCAGCAGCTATCAACCGACTAGCGGACTCACAGATACGCAGTATTTT
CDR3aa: CASSYQPTSGLTDTQYF

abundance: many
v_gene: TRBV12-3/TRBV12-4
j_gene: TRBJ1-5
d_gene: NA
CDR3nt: TGTGCCAGCAGGCTAGCGGGCCGTCAGCCCCAGCATTTT
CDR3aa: CASRLAGRQPQHF

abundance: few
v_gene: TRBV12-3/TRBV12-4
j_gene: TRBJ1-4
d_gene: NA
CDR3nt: TGTGCCAGCAGTTTAGGGGGACGTGAAAAACTGTTTTTT
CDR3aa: CASSLGGREKLFF

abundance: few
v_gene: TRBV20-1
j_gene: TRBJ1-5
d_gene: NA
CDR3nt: TGCAGTGCGGTCTTTATGGGGCAGAATCAGCCCCAGCATTTT
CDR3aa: CSAVFMGQNQPQHF

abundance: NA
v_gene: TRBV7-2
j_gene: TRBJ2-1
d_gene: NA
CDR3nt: TGTGCCAGCGGCGTTCGGGCGCCGCAGGCAGTTGAGCAGTTCTTC
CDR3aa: CASGVRAPQAVEQFF

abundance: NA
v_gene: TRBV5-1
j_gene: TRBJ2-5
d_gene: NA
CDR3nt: TGCGCCAGCAGCTTAACTTTAGGGGAAAGGGGGACCCAGTACTTC
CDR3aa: CASSLTLGERGTQYF

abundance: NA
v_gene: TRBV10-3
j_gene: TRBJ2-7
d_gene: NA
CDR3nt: TGTGCCACCTTTTGGGAGTGGGGGAGCTCCTACGAGCAGTACTTC
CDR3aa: CATFWEWGSSYEQYF

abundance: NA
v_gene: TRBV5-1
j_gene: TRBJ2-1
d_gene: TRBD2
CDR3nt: TGCGCCAGCACCCCAAATGCGGGAGACCCATACAATGAGCAGTTCTTC
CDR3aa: CASTPNAGDPYNEQFF

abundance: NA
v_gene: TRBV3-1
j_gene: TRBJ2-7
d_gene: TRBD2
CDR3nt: TGTGCCAGCAGCCAAGGGGGACTAGGGTCCTACGAGCAGTACTTC
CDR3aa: CASSQGGLGSYEQYF

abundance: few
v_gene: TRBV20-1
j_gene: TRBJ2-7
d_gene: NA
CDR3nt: TGCAGTGCTAGAGAGGTCTCCTACGAGCAGTACTTC
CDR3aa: CSAREVSYEQYF

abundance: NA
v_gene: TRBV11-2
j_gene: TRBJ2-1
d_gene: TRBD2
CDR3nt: TGTGCCAGCAGCTTCTGGGGTAGCGGGAGTAATGAGCAGTTCTTC
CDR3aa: CASSFWGSGSNEQFF

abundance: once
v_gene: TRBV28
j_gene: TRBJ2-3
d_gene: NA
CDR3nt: TGTGCCAGCACAGGGAACCCGGCGGATACGCAGTATTTT
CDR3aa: CASTGNPADTQYF

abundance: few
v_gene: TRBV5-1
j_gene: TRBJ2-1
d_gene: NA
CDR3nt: TGCGCCAGCAGCATACAGGGTGAGGGGAACAATGAGCAGTTCTTC
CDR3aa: CASSIQGEGNNEQFF

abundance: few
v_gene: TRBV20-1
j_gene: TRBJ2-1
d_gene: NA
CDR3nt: TGCAGTGCTTGGGGTGGGAGCAGCTCCTACAATGAGCAGTTCTTC
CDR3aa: CSAWGGSSSYNEQFF

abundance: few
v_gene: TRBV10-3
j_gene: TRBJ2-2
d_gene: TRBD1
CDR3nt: TGTGCCACCCGAAAAACAGGGGTGGTCGGGGAGCTGTTTTTT
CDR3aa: CATRKTGVVGELFF

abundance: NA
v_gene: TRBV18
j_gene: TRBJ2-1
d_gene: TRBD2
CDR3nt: TGTGCCAGCTCACAGATAGCGGGATCCTACAATGAGCAGTTCTTC
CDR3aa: CASSQIAGSYNEQFF

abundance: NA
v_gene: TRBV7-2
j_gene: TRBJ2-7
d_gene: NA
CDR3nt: TGTGCCAGCAGCTTAGATCCAGGGTATTATTACGAGCAGTACTTC
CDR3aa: CASSLDPGYYYEQYF

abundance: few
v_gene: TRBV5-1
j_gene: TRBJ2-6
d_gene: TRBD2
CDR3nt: TGCGCCAGCAGCGGCGGACTAGAGAGTCGCTCTGGGGCCAACGTCCTGACTTTC
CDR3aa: CASSGGLESRSGANVLTF

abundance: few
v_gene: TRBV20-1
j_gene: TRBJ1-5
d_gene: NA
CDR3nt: TGCAGTGCTAGTACGGGGCCTAATCAGCCCCAGCATTTT
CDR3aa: CSASTGPNQPQHF

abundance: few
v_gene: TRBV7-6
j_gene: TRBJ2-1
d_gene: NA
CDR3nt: TGTGCCAGCAGCTTCACGAGGCATGAGCAGTTCTTC
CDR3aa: CASSFTRHEQFF

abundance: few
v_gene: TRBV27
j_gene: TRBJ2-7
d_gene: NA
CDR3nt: TGTGCCAGCAGTTTCGGGGGTAGATACGAGCAGTACTTC
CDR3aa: CASSFGGRYEQYF

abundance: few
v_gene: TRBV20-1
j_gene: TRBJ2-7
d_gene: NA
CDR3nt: TGCAGTGCCCGAGGGCAGGGGGGCCTTTACGAGCAGTACTTC
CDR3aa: CSARGQGGLYEQYF

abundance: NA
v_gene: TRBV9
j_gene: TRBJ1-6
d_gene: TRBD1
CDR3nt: TGTGCCAGCAGCTCTACCGGGACAGGGGTATCACCCCTCCACTTT
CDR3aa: CASSSTGTGVSPLHF

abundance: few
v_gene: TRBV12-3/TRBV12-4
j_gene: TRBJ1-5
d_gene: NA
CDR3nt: TGTGCCAGCAGTTTCGGGATTGCCGACCAGCCCCAGCATTTT
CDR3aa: CASSFGIADQPQHF

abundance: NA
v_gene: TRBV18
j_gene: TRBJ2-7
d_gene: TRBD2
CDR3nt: TGTGCCAGCTCACCCCTCCCGGGAGGGGATGCCGAGCAGTACTTC
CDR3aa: CASSPLPGGDAEQYF

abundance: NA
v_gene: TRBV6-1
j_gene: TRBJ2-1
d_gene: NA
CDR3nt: TGTGCCAGCAGTAAGGGGCCGGTCAATGAGCAGTTCTTC
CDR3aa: CASSKGPVNEQFF

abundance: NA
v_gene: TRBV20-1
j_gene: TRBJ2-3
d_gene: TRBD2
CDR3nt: TGCAGTGCTAGAGAGATGGGACTAGCGGGAGGAGATACGCAGTATTTT
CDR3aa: CSAREMGLAGGDTQYF

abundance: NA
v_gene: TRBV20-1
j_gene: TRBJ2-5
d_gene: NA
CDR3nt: TGCAGTGCTAGCCGGGGTCAAGCGACCCAGTACTTC
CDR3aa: CSASRGQATQYF

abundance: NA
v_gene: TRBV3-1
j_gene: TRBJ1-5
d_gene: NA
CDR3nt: TGTGCCAGCAGCCATGGAGGGGACAATCAGCCCCAGCATTTT
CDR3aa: CASSHGGDNQPQHF

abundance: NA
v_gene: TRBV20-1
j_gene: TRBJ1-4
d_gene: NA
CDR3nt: TGCAGTGCTAGAAGGGCGTCGTATGAAAAACTGTTTTTT
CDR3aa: CSARRASYEKLFF

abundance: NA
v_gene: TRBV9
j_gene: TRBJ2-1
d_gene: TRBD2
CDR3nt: TGTGCCAGCAGCGTTAAGGGACTAGCGGGGTACAATGAGCAGTTCTTC
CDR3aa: CASSVKGLAGYNEQFF

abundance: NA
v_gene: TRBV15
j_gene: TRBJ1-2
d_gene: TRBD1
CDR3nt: TGTGCCACCAGTAGGGACAGGGTGGATGGCTACACCTTC
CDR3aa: CATSRDRVDGYTF

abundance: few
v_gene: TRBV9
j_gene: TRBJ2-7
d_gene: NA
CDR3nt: TGTGCCAGCAGCGTAGTCGGGATCGGCGAGCAGTACTTC
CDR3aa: CASSVVGIGEQYF

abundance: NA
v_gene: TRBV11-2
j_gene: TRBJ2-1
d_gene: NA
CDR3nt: TGTGCCAGCGGCGAGGACTATAGCTCCTACAATGAGCAGTTCTTC
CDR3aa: CASGEDYSSYNEQFF

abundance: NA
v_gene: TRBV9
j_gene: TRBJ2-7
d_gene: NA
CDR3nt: TGTGCCAGCAGCGTAGGAAGGGGAGACAACTACGAGCAGTACTTC
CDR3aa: CASSVGRGDNYEQYF

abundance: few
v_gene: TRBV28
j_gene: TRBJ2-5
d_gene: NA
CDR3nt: TGTGCCAGCAGTTTACAGTTAGAGACCCAGTACTTC
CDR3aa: CASSLQLETQYF

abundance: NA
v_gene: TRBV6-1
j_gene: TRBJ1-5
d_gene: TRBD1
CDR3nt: TGTGCCAGCAGACTGGACAGGGGGTCGAATCAGCCCCAGCATTTT
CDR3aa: CASRLDRGSNQPQHF

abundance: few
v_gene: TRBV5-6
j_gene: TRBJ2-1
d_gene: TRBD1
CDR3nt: TGTGCCAGCAGCTTGGTGGGACAGGGGACCAATGAGCAGTTCTTC
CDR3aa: CASSLVGQGTNEQFF

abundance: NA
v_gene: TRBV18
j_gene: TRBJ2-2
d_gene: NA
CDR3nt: TGTGCCAGCTCACCATTTGCGGTGATTAACACCGGGGAGCTGTTTTTT
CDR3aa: CASSPFAVINTGELFF

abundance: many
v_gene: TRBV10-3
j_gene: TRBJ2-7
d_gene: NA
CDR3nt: TGTGCCATCAGTGAAGCCAGATACGAGCAGTACTTC
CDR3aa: CAISEARYEQYF

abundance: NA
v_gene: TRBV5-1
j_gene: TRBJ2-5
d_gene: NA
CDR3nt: TGCGCCAGCAGCTTGGAAAGTTCAGAGACCCAGTACTTC
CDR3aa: CASSLESSETQYF